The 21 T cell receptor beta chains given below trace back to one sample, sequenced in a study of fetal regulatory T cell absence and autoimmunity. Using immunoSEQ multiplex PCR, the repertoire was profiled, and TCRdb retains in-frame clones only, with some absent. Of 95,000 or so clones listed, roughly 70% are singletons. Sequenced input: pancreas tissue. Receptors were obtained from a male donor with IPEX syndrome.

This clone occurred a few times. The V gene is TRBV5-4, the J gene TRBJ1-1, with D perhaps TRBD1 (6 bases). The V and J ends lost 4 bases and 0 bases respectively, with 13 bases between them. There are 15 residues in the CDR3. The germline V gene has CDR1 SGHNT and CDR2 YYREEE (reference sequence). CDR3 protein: CASSHTGTLNTEAFF. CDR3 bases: TGTGCCAGCAGCCATACAGGGACCCTGAACACTGAAGCTTTCTTT. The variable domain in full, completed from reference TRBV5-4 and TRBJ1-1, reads ETGVTQSPTHLIKTRGQQVTLRCSSQSGHNTVSWYQQALGQGPQFIFQYYREEENGRGNFPPRFSGLQFPNYSSELNVNALELDDSALYLCASSHTGTLNTEAFFGQGTRLTVV.

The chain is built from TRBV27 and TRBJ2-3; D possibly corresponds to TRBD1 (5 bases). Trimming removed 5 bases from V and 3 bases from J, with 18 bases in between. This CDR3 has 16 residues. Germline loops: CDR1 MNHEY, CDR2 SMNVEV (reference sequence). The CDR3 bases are TGTGCCAGCAGTGACCTTAAGGGGTCCACGACAGATACGCAGTATTTT. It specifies CASSDLKGSTTDTQYF.

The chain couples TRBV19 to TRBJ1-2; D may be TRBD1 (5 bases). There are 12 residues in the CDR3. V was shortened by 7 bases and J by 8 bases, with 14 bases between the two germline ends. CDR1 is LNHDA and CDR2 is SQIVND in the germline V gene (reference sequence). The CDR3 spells CASKLRPGGYTF. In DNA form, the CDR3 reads TGTGCCAGTAAACTCAGGCCAGGGGGCTACACCTTC.

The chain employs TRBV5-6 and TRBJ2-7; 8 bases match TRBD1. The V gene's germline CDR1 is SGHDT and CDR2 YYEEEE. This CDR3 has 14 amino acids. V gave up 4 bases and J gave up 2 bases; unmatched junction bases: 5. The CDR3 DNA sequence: TGTGCCAGCAGCGAGACAGGGGCAACCTACGAGCAGTACTTC. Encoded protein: CASSETGATYEQYF.

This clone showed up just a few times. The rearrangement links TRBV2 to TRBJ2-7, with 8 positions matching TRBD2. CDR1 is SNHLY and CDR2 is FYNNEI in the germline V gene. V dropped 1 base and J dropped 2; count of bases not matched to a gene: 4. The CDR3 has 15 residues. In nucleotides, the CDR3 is TGTGCCAGCAGTGAAGGGCGGGGGGATACCTACGAGCAGTACTTC. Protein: CASSEGRGDTYEQYF.

CDR3 amino acids: CASSPSGRETQYF. The CDR3 DNA follows: TGTGCCAGCAGTCCTAGCGGGAGAGAGACCCAGTACTTC. The rearrangement uses TRBV27 and TRBJ2-5; TRBD2 matches at 10 bases. V lost 5 bases, J lost 4 bases, and 1 base stayed unmatched. This CDR3 region has 13 residues. From germline, CDR1 is MNHEY and CDR2 SMNVEV (reference sequence).

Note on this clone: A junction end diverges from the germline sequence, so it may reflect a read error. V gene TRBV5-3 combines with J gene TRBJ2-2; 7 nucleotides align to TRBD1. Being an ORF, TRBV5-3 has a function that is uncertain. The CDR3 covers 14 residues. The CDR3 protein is CASSSGQSTGELFF. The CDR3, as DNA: TGTGCCAGCAGCTCGGGACAGTCCACCGGGGAGCTGTTTTTT.

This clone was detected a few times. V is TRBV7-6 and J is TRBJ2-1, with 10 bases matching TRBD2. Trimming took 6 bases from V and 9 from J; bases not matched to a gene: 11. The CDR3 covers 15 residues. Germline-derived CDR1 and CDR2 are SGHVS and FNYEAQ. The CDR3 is CASSPRSSGSIEQFF. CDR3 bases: TGTGCCAGCAGTCCCCGGTCTAGCGGGAGCATTGAGCAGTTCTTC.

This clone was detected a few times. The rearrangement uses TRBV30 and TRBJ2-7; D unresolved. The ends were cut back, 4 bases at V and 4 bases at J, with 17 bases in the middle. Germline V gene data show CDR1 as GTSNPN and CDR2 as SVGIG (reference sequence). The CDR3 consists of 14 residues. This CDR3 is CAWTPSYRVYEQYF. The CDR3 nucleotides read TGTGCCTGGACCCCGTCGTATCGGGTATACGAGCAGTACTTC. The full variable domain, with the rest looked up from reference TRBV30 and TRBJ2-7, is SQTIHQWPATLVQPVGSPLSLECTVEGTSNPNLYWYRQAAGRGLQLLFYSVGIGQISSEVPQNLSASRPQDRQFILSSKKLLLSDSGFYLCAWTPSYRVYEQYFGPGTRLTVT.

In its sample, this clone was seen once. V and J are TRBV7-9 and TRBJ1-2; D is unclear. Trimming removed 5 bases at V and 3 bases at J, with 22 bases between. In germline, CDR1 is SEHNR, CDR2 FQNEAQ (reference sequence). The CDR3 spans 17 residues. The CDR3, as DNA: TGTGCCAGCAGCCGAGAGCGGACCGCCCTAAAGGACTATGGCTACACCTTC. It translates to CASSRERTALKDYGYTF.

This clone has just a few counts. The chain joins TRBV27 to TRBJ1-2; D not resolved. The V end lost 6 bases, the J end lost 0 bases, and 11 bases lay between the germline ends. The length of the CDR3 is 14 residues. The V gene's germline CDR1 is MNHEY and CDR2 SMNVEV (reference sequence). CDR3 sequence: CASSPSGSNYGYTF. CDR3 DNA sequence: TGTGCCAGCAGCCCTTCGGGGTCTAACTATGGCTACACCTTC.

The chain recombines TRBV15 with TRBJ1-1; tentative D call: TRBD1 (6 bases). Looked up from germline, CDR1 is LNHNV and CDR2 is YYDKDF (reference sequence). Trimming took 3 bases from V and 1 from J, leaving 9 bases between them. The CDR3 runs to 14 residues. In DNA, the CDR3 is TGTGCCACCAGCAGCCCGACAGGGAACACTGAAGCTTTCTTT. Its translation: CATSSPTGNTEAFF.

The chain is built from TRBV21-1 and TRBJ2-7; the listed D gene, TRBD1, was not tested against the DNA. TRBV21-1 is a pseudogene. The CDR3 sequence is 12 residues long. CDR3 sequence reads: CANDRAPYEQYF. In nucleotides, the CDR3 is TGTGCCAACGACAGGGCTCCCTACGAGCAGTACTTC.

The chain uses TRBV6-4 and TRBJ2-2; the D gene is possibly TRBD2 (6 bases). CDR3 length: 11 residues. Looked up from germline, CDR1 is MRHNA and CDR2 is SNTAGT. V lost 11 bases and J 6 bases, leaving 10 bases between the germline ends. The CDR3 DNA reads TGTGCCGGGAGGAGCTCCGGGGAGCTGTTTTTT. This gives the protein CAGRSSGELFF.

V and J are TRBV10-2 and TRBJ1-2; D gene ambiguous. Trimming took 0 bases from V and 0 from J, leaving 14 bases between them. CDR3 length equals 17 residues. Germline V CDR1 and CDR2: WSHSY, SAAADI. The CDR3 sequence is CASSESNNLGSNYGYTF. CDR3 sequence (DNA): TGCGCCAGCAGTGAGTCGAATAACCTGGGCTCTAACTATGGCTACACCTTC.

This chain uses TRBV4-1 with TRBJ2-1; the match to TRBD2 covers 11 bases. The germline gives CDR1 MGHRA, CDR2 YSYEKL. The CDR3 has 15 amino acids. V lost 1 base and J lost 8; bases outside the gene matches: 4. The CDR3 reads CASSQVRTSGYEQFF. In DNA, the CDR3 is TGCGCCAGCAGCCAAGTGAGGACTAGCGGGTATGAGCAGTTCTTC.

The CDR3 loop is CASSEAPRETQYF. The CDR3 DNA follows: TGTGCCAGCAGTGAAGCCCCTCGGGAGACCCAGTACTTC. The chain recombines TRBV6-1 with TRBJ2-5, with D uncertain. The CDR3 totals 13 residues. V dropped 0 bases and J dropped 5 bases, with 7 bases sitting between them. CDR1 is MNHNS, CDR2 SASEGT, per germline.

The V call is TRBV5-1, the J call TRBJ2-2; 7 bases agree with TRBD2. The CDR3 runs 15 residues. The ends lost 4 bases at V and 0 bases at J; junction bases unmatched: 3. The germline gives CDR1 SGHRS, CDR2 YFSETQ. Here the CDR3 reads CASSPGLANTGELFF. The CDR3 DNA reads TGCGCCAGCAGCCCCGGACTAGCGAACACCGGGGAGCTGTTTTTT.

CDR3 protein: CASSLDGYGYTF. In DNA, the CDR3 is TGCGCCAGCAGCTTGGACGGGTATGGCTACACCTTC. The V gene is TRBV5-1, the J gene TRBJ1-2; D uncertain. The CDR3 loop spans 12 amino acids. Per the germline V gene, CDR1 is SGHRS and CDR2 is YFSETQ. V was pared by 0 bases and J by 5 bases, with 5 bases between.

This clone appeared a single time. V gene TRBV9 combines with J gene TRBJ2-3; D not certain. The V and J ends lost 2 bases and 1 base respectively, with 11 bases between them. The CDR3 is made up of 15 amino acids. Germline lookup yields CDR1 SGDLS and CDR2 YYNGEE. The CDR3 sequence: CASSVKWSGTDTQYF. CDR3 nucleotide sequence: TGTGCCAGCAGCGTTAAGTGGAGCGGCACAGATACGCAGTATTTT.

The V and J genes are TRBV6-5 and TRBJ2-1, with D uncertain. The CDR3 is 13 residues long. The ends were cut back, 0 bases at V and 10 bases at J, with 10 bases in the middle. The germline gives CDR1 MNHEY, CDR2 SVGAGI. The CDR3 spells CASSYSSAKEQFF. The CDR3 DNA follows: TGTGCCAGCAGTTACTCGAGCGCCAAAGAGCAGTTCTTC.